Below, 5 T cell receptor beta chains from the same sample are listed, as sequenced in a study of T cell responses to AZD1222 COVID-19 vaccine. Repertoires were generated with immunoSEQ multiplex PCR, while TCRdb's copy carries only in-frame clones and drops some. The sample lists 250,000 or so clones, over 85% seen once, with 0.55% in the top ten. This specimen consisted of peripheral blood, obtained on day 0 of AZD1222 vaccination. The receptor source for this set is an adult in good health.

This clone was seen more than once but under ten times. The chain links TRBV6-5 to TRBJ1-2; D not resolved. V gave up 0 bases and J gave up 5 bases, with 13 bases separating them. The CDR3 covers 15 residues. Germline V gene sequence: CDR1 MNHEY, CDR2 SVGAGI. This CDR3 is CASSYSSPRTYGYTF. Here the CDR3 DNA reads TGTGCCAGCAGTTACTCGTCCCCGAGAACTTATGGCTACACCTTC.

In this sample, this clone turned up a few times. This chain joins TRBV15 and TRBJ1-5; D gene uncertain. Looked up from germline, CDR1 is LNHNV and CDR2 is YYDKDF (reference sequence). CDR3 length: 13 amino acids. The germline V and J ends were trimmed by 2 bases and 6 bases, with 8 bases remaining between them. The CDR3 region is CATSRSGPQPQHF. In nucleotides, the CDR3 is TGTGCCACCAGCAGATCCGGACCTCAGCCCCAGCATTTT. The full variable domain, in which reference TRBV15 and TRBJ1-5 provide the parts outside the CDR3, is DAMVIQNPRYQVTQFGKPVTLSCSQTLNHNVMYWYQQKSSQAPKLLFHYYDKDFNNEADTPDNFQSRRPNTSFCFLDIRSPGLGDTAMYLCATSRSGPQPQHFGDGTRLSIL.

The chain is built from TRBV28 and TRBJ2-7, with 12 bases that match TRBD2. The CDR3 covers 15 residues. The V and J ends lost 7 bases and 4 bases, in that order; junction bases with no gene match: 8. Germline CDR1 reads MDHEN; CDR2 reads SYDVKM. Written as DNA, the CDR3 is TGTGCCAGCACCGCTAGCGGGAGGGCCGGATACGAGCAGTACTTC. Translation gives CASTASGRAGYEQYF.

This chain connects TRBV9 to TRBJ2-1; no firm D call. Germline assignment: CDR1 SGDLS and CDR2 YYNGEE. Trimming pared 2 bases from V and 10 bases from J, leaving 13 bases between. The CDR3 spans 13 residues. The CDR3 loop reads CASSVMTSREQFF. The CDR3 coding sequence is TGTGCCAGCAGCGTGATGACGTCGCGGGAGCAGTTCTTC.

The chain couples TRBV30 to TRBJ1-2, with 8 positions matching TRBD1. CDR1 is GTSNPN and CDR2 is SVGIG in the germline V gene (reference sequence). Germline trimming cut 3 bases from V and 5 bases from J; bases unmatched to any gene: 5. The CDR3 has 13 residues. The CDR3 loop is CAWSADRAYGYTF. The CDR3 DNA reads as TGTGCCTGGAGCGCGGACAGGGCGTATGGCTACACCTTC.